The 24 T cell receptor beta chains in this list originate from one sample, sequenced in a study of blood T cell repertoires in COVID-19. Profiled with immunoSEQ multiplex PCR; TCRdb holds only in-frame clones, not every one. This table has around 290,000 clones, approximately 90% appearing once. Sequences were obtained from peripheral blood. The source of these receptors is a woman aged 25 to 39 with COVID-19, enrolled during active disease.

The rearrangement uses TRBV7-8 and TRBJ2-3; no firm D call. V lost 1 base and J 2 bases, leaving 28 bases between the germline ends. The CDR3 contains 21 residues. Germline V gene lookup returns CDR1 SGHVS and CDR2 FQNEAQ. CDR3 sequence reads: CASSLGPLGRQAQAHTDTQYF. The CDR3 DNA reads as TGTGCCAGCAGCTTAGGCCCCCTGGGCCGGCAGGCCCAAGCACACACAGATACGCAGTATTTT.

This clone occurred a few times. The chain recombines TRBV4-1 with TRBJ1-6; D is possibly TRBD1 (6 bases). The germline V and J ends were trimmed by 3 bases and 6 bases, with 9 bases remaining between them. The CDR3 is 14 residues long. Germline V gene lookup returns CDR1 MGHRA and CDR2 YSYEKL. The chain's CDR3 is CASSQTGLNSPLHF. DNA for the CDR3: TGCGCCAGCAGCCAGACAGGCCTTAATTCACCCCTCCACTTT.

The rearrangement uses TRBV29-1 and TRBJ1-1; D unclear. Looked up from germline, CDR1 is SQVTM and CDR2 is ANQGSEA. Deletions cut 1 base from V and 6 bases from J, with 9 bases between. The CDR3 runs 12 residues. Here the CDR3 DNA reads TGCAGCGTTGAAGTTAATGAGGCTGAAGCTTTCTTT. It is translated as CSVEVNEAEAFF.

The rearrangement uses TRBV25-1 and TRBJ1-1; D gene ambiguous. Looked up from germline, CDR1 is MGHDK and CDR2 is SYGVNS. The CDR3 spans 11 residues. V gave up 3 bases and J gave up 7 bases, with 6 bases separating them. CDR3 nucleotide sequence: TGTGCCAGCAGTGAGCAGATTGAAGCTTTCTTT. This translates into CASSEQIEAFF.

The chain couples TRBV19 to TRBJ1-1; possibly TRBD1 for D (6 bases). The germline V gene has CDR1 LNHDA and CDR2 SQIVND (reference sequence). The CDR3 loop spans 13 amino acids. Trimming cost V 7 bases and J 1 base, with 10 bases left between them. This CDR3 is CASTGTWNTEAFF. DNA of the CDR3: TGTGCCAGTACCGGGACATGGAACACTGAAGCTTTCTTT.

CDR3 coding DNA: TGTGCCAGCAGCTTTGAGGGATCTGGAAACACCATATATTTT. It yields the protein CASSFEGSGNTIYF. The chain employs TRBV11-1 and TRBJ1-3; D is unclear. V lost 3 bases, J lost 1 base, and 7 bases lay in between. This CDR3 is built from 14 residues. Germline values: CDR1 SGHAT, CDR2 FQDESV (reference sequence).

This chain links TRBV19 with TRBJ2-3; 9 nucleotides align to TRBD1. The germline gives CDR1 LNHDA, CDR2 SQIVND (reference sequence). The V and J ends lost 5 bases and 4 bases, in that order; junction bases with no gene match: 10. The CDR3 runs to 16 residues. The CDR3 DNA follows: TGTGCCAGTAGTCTAGGGACAGGGAGAGGTGCAGATACGCAGTATTTT. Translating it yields CASSLGTGRGADTQYF.

The CDR3 sequence: CASSPGPGLADNEQFF. In DNA, the CDR3 is TGTGCCAGCAGTCCCGGACCAGGGCTTGCTGACAATGAGCAGTTCTTC. The chain employs TRBV27 and TRBJ2-1, with D perhaps TRBD1 (5 bases). The CDR3 covers 16 residues. Trimming left V 5 bases short and J 5 bases short, with 19 bases between. The germline CDR1 and CDR2 sequences are MNHEY and SMNVEV (reference sequence).

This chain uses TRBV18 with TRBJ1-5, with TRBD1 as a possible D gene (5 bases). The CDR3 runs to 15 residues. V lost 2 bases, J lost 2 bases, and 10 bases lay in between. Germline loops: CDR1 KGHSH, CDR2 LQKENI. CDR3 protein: CASSPDRIGNQPQHF. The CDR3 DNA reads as TGTGCCAGCTCACCAGACAGAATTGGCAATCAGCCCCAGCATTTT.

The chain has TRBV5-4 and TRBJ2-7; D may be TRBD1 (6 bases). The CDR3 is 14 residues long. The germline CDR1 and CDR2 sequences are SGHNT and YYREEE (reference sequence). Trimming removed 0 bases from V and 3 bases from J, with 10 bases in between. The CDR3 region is CASSLDPGVYEQYF. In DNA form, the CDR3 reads TGTGCCAGCAGCTTGGACCCAGGGGTCTACGAGCAGTACTTC.

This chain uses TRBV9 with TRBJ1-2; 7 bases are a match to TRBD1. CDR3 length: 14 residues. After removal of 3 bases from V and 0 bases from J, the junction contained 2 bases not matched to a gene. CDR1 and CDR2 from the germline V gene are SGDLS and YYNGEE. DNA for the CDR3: TGTGCCAGCAGCGCCCAGGGGGCTAACTATGGCTACACCTTC. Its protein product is CASSAQGANYGYTF.

The CDR3 DNA follows: TGTGCCAGCAGCCAACGGGTCACTCACACAGATACGCAGTATTTT. Amino acid sequence: CASSQRVTHTDTQYF. This chain connects TRBV13 to TRBJ2-3; D is undetermined. Germline V gives CDR1 PRHDT, CDR2 FYEKMQ (reference sequence). This CDR3 is 15 amino acids long. The V and J ends lost 5 bases and 2 bases respectively, with 14 bases between them.

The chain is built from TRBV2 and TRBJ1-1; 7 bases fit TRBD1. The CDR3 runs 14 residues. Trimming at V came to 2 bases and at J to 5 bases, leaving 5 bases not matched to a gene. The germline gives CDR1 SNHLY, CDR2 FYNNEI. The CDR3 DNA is TGTGCCAGCAGTGAACCAGGGGGAGGAACTGAAGCTTTCTTT. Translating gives CASSEPGGGTEAFF. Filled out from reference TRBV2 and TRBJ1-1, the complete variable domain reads EPEVTQTPSHQVTQMGQEVILRCVPISNHLYFYWYRQILGQKVEFLVSFYNNEISEKSEIFDDQFSVERPDGSNFTLKIRSTKLEDSAMYFCASSEPGGGTEAFFGQGTRLTVV.

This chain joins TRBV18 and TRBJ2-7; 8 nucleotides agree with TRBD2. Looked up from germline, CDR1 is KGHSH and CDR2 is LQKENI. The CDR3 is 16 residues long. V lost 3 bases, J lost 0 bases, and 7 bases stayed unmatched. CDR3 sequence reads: CASSPGLAPPSYEQYF. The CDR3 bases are TGTGCCAGCTCACCCGGACTAGCTCCTCCCTCCTACGAGCAGTACTTC.

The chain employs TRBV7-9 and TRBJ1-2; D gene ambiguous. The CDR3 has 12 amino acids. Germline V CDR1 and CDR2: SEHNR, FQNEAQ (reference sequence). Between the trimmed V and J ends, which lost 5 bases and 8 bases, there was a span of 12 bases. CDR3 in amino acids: CASSTKIGGYTF. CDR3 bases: TGTGCCAGCAGCACTAAAATCGGAGGCTACACCTTC.

The CDR3 spells CASSLGQFYEQYF. In nucleotides, the CDR3 is TGTGCCAGCAGCCTGGGGCAATTCTACGAGCAGTACTTC. This chain uses TRBV11-2 with TRBJ2-7, with D possibly TRBD1 on 5 matching bases. V was cut by 5 bases and J by 3 bases, with 11 bases left in between. Germline CDR1 reads SGHAT; CDR2 reads FQNNGV. The CDR3 has 13 residues.

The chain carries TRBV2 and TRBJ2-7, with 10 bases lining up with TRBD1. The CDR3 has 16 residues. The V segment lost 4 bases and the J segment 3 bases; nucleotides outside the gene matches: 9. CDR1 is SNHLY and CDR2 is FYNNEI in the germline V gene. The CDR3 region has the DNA TGTGCCAGCAGTGTAGAAGGGACAGGGGACTACTACGAGCAGTACTTC. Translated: CASSVEGTGDYYEQYF.

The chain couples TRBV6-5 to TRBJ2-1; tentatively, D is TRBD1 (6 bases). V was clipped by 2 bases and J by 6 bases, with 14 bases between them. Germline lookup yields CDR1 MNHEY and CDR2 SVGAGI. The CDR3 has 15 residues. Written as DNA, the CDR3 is TGTGCCAGCAGTTACGGCAGGGGATTAAGCAATGAGCAGTTCTTC. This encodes CASSYGRGLSNEQFF.

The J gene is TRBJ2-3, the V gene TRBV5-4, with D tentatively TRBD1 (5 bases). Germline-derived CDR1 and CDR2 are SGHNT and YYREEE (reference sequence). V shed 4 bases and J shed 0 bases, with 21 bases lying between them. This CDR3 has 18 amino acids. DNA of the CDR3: TGTGCCAGCAGCCGCATCGGACAAATGCGTATTAGCACAGATACGCAGTATTTT. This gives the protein CASSRIGQMRISTDTQYF. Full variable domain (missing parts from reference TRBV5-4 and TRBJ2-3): ETGVTQSPTHLIKTRGQQVTLRCSSQSGHNTVSWYQQALGQGPQFIFQYYREEENGRGNFPPRFSGLQFPNYSSELNVNALELDDSALYLCASSRIGQMRISTDTQYFGPGTRLTVL.

CDR3 protein: CASSLEGLGEDTQYF. CDR3 sequence (DNA): TGTGCCAGCAGCTTAGAGGGACTAGGTGAGGATACGCAGTATTTT. The V gene is TRBV13, the J gene TRBJ2-3, with 8 bases that match TRBD2. Germline-derived CDR1 and CDR2 are PRHDT and FYEKMQ (reference sequence). CDR3 length: 15 amino acids. With 1 base clipped from V and 6 bases from J, the junction kept 6 bases outside the gene matches.

The CDR3 here is CACTGGAELGYTF. The CDR3 coding sequence is TGTGCCTGTACAGGGGGCGCCGAGCTTGGCTACACCTTC. The chain recombines TRBV30 with TRBJ1-2; 9 nucleotides agree with TRBD1. The CDR3 extends over 13 amino acids. Germline V gives CDR1 GTSNPN, CDR2 SVGIG (reference sequence). The V gene end was trimmed by 6 bases and the J gene end by 7 bases; junction bases not matched to a gene: 9.

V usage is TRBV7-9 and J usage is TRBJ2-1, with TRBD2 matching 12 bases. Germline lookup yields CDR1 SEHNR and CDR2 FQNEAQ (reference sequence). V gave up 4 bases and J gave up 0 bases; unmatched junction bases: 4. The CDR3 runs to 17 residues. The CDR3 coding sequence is TGTGCCAGCAGCTCGCCGACTAGCGGGAGCTCCTACAATGAGCAGTTCTTC. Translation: CASSSPTSGSSYNEQFF.

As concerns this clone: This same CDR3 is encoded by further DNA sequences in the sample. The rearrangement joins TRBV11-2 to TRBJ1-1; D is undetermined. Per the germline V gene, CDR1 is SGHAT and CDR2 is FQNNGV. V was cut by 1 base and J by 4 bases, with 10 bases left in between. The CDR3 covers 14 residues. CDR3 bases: TGTGCCAGCAGCTTAGTAGGCGGGTCCACTGAAGCTTTCTTT. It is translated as CASSLVGGSTEAFF. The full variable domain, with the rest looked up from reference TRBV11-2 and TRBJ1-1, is EAGVAQSPRYKIIEKRQSVAFWCNPISGHATLYWYQQILGQGPKLLIQFQNNGVVDDSQLPKDRFSAERLKGVDSTLKIQPAKLEDSAVYLCASSLVGGSTEAFFGQGTRLTVV.

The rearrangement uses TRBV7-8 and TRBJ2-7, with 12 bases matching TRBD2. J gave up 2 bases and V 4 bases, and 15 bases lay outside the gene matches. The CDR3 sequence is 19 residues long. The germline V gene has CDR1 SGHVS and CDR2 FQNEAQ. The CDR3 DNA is TGTGCCAGCAGCTCGAGGACTAGCGGGACGGGAGGGGATGCCTACGAGCAGTACTTC. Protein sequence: CASSSRTSGTGGDAYEQYF. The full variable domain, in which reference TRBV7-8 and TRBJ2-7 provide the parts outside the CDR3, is GAGVSQSPRYKVAKRGQDVALRCDPISGHVSLFWYQQALGQGPEFLTYFQNEAQLDKSGLPSDRFFAERPEGSVSTLKIQRTQQEDSAVYLCASSSRTSGTGGDAYEQYFGPGTRLTVT.